Listed here are 2 T cell receptor beta chains from one sample, sequenced in a study of vaccination effects on CD4 cells after COVID-19 (dated by TCRdb to between 2022 and 2023). In the ViraFEST assay, PBMC were stimulated with viral peptide pools, and TCR sequencing was then used to find antigen-specific CD4+ T cell clonotypes based on their expansion. After more than nine days of culture, CD4+ T cells were isolated with the EasySep CD4+ T cell isolation kit. Libraries were constructed by the immunoSEQ multiplex PCR assay. Not all clones reach the TCRdb copy of this immuneACCESS table, which keeps in-frame sequences only. Checked studies attribute under half of the gap to unresolved V genes and leave the rest unexplained. The sample yields tens of thousands of clones; around 86% were counted once. Of the sample, approximately 2.4% is held by the ten largest clones. Antigen specificity for these receptors is unknown.

The sequences come from CD4+ T cells from PBMCs cultured with HCoV-229E spike peptides, collected before COVID-19 vaccination. Explained via the paper, the cell subset or site label denotes: HCoV-229E spike overlapping peptide pool stimulation. These receptor sequences come from a human donor who received a COVID-19 vaccine.

This sequence joins TRBV7-9 and TRBJ2-5; either TRBD1 or TRBD2 may fit D (5 bases each). V was trimmed by 2 bases and J by 5 bases, leaving 15 bases between them. This CDR3 is built from 15 residues. Germline loops: CDR1 SEHNR, CDR2 FQNEAQ (reference sequence). The CDR3 region is CASSLYPGASETQYF. The CDR3 nucleotides are TGTGCCAGCAGCTTATACCCCGGGGCCTCGGAGACCCAGTACTTC.

This chain connects TRBV6-6 to TRBJ1-2, with 8 bases lining up with TRBD1. The trim removed 2 bases at V and 6 bases at J, leaving 2 bases unmatched. Germline V gene sequence: CDR1 MNHNY, CDR2 SVGAGI (reference sequence). This CDR3 contains 13 residues. Here the CDR3 reads CASSYQGADGYTF. CDR3 DNA sequence: TGTGCCAGCAGTTACCAGGGGGCAGATGGCTACACCTTC.